The 13 T cell receptor beta chains below were found in one sample sequenced in a study of blood T cell repertoires in COVID-19. Clones were read by immunoSEQ multiplex PCR, and TCRdb kept only the in-frame ones, dropping some. The repertoire includes some 250,000 clones, roughly 90% of them detected once, and over 2% sits in the top ten. The sequencing input was PBMCs or T cells enriched from blood (not recorded which). All receptors come from a woman between 40 and 55 years old with acute COVID-19.

The chain has TRBV11-3 and TRBJ2-1, with TRBD2 matching over 8 bases. CDR1 and CDR2 from the germline V gene are SGHNT and YENEEA. Losses at the gene ends were 5 bases for V and 7 bases for J; bases not matched to a gene: 13. The CDR3 consists of 16 residues. Here the CDR3 DNA reads TGTGCCAGCAGCCCTCTAAACAGCGGGAGTGATAATGAGCAGTTCTTC. Translation gives CASSPLNSGSDNEQFF.

The chain uses TRBV7-9 and TRBJ1-1; D is unresolved. The CDR3 runs to 13 residues. The ends were cut back, 2 bases at V and 6 bases at J, with 10 bases in the middle. The V gene's germline CDR1 is SEHNR and CDR2 FQNEAQ (reference sequence). The CDR3 DNA follows: TGTGCCAGCAGCTTATACCGTCAGGCTGAAGCTTTCTTT. It codes for CASSLYRQAEAFF.

About this clone: The sample carries other DNA sequences with the same CDR3. The chain has TRBV5-1 and TRBJ1-2, with TRBD1 identical over 7 bases. Germline CDR1 and CDR2: SGHRS and YFSETQ. V shed 5 bases and J 0 bases; nucleotides not matched to a gene: 4. The CDR3 is 14 residues long. Written as DNA, the CDR3 is TGCGCCAGCAGTCCCGGGACAGCTAACTATGGCTACACCTTC. Its protein is CASSPGTANYGYTF.

The rearrangement uses TRBV2 and TRBJ2-7; 7 bases line up with TRBD1. The CDR3 has 13 residues. Unmatched junction bases numbered 4, after V lost 6 bases and J lost 2 bases. Per the germline V gene, CDR1 is SNHLY and CDR2 is FYNNEI. In nucleotides, the CDR3 is TGTGCCAGCAGACCGGGACAGACCTACGAGCAGTACTTC. This sequence encodes CASRPGQTYEQYF.

This clone appeared once. One junction end disagrees with the germline gene, perhaps due to a read error. This rearrangement joins TRBV11-2 to TRBJ1-1, with TRBD1 matching over 7 bases. This CDR3 has 12 residues. The germline CDR1 and CDR2 sequences are SGHAT and FQNNGV. DNA for the CDR3: TGTGCCAGCAGCATAGACAGGGTAAGGTCTTTCTTT. It yields the protein CASSIDRVRSFF.

The chain has TRBV6-5 and TRBJ2-6; D is perhaps TRBD2 (6 bases). V lost 0 bases and J 4 bases, leaving 10 bases between the germline ends. The V gene's germline CDR1 is MNHEY and CDR2 SVGAGI. The CDR3 consists of 16 residues. DNA for the CDR3: TGTGCCAGCAGTTACTCGCGGGGCTCCGGGGCCAACGTCCTGACTTTC. Its protein is CASSYSRGSGANVLTF.

About this clone itself: This sample includes further DNA sequences coding for the same CDR3. This chain connects TRBV30 to TRBJ1-1, with 11 nucleotides matching TRBD1. J was trimmed by 4 bases and V by 5 bases; bases with no gene match: 0. This CDR3 contains 12 residues. Germline values: CDR1 GTSNPN, CDR2 SVGIG (reference sequence). CDR3 residues: CAWGTGGTEAFF. CDR3 DNA sequence: TGTGCCTGGGGGACAGGGGGCACTGAAGCTTTCTTT.

The chain is built from TRBV27 and TRBJ1-1, with D perhaps TRBD1 (6 bases). The CDR3 is 16 amino acids. Per germline, CDR1 MNHEY and CDR2 SMNVEV (reference sequence). The V end was cut by 5 bases, the J end by 1 base, with 17 bases between. CDR3 loop: CASSPIGGHRNTEAFF. The CDR3 coding sequence is TGTGCCAGCAGTCCTATAGGGGGACACCGGAACACTGAAGCTTTCTTT.

The sample holds a few counts of this clone. V usage is TRBV30 and J usage is TRBJ1-6; D gene ambiguous. CDR1 and CDR2 from the germline V gene are GTSNPN and SVGIG (reference sequence). Trimming cost V 0 bases and J 4 bases, with 13 bases left between them. The CDR3 sequence is 16 residues long. The CDR3 region is CAWSVRGRQYNSPLHF. The CDR3 coding sequence is TGTGCCTGGAGTGTTCGGGGTCGCCAATATAATTCACCCCTCCACTTT.

This chain links TRBV14 with TRBJ2-3; 8 bases line up with TRBD2. CDR1 SGHDN and CDR2 FVKESK come from the germline V gene. The CDR3 is 16 amino acids. The V and J ends lost 4 bases and 0 bases, in that order; junction bases with no gene match: 6. CDR3 bases: TGTGCCAGCAGCCTGCTTAGCGGGACTAGCACAGATACGCAGTATTTT. Residues: CASSLLSGTSTDTQYF.

This clone has a single count. For the CDR3, the DNA is TGTGCCTGGAGTGTATCATTGAACACTGAAGCTTTCTTT. This sequence encodes CAWSVSLNTEAFF. The rearrangement links TRBV30 to TRBJ1-1, with no clear D. V was trimmed by 0 bases and J by 0 bases, leaving 5 bases between them. From germline, CDR1 is GTSNPN and CDR2 SVGIG (reference sequence). The CDR3 is made up of 13 amino acids.

In this sample, this clone turned up once. V and J are TRBV5-1 and TRBJ2-3, with a tentative D call TRBD2 (5 bases). Trimming removed 2 bases from V and 0 bases from J, with 7 bases in between. Per germline, CDR1 SGHRS and CDR2 YFSETQ. The CDR3 runs to 14 residues. The CDR3 region is CASSFQRSTDTQYF. The CDR3 DNA is TGCGCCAGCAGCTTCCAGCGGAGCACAGATACGCAGTATTTT.

The chain carries TRBV4-2 and TRBJ1-2; D gene unclear. The germline V gene has CDR1 LGHNA and CDR2 YNFKEQ. V was pared by 0 bases and J by 2 bases, with 13 bases between. The CDR3 spans 16 residues. The CDR3: CASSQDRAPRNYGYTF. The CDR3 DNA reads as TGTGCCAGCAGCCAAGATCGAGCTCCGCGAAACTATGGCTACACCTTC.